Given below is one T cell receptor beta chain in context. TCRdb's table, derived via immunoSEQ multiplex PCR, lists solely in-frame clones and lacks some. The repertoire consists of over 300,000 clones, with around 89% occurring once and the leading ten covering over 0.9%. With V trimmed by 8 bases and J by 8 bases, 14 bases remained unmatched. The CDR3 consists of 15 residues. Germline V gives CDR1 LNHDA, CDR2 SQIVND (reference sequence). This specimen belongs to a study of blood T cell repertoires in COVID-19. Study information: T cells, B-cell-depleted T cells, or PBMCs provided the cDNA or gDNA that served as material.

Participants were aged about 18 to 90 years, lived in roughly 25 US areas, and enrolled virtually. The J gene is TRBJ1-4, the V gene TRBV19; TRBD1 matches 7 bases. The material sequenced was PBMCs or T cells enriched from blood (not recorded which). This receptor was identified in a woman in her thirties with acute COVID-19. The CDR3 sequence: CASLAEGARYEKLFF. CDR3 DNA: TGTGCCAGTCTCGCTGAGGGGGCGCGGTACGAAAAACTGTTTTTT. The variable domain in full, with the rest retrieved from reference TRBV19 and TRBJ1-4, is DGGITQSPKYLFRKEGQNVTLSCEQNLNHDAMYWYRQDPGQGLRLIYYSQIVNDFQKGDIAEGYSVSREKKESFPLTVTSAQKNPTAFYLCASLAEGARYEKLFFGSGTQLSVL.